The next 20 T cell receptor beta chains were all read from a single sample in a study of radiation and T cells in renal cell carcinoma. Time point defined: blood 4 weeks post-SBRT, at nephrectomy. Treatment here: 15 Gy SBRT to primary tumor, nephrectomy 4 weeks later. Repertoires were generated with immunoSEQ multiplex PCR, while TCRdb's copy carries only in-frame clones and drops some. The repertoire has over 30,000 clones, 81% of them found once; the top ten carry roughly 30%. The material sequenced was blood, taken from a patient whose treatment included radiotherapy and nephrectomy. The receptors here all came from a man aged 55 to 70 with renal cell carcinoma.

The chain uses TRBV2 and TRBJ1-1, with a possible D match to TRBD1 (5 bases). The CDR3 covers 17 residues. Trimming removed 4 bases at V and 5 bases at J, with 23 bases between. CDR1 is SNHLY, CDR2 FYNNEI, per germline. DNA of the CDR3: TGTGCCAGCAGTGCTCGAATCGGCCAGGGTAGTCGGACTGAAGCTTTCTTT. This gives the protein CASSARIGQGSRTEAFF. Looking up the rest from reference TRBV2 and TRBJ1-1 gives the full variable domain: EPEVTQTPSHQVTQMGQEVILRCVPISNHLYFYWYRQILGQKVEFLVSFYNNEISEKSEIFDDQFSVERPDGSNFTLKIRSTKLEDSAMYFCASSARIGQGSRTEAFFGQGTRLTVV.

The chain links TRBV6-5 to TRBJ2-7, with a possible D match to TRBD2 (6 bases). Germline V gives CDR1 MNHEY, CDR2 SVGAGI. Trimming cost V 2 bases and J 3 bases, with 17 bases left between them. The CDR3 spans 16 residues. This CDR3 is CASSYGGAGKDYEQYF. The CDR3 DNA reads as TGTGCCAGCAGTTACGGAGGGGCAGGAAAAGACTACGAGCAGTACTTC.

The chain links TRBV7-8 to TRBJ1-2; 7 positions match TRBD1. This CDR3 contains 18 residues. J gave up 1 base and V 5 bases, and 16 bases lay outside the gene matches. CDR1 is SGHVS and CDR2 is FQNEAQ in the germline V gene. CDR3 DNA: TGTGCCAGCAGCATGGGGCCGGGACAGACTTTTATTAACTATGGCTACACCTTC. It translates to CASSMGPGQTFINYGYTF.

Written as DNA, the CDR3 is TGCGCCAGCAGCTTTAATCCGTTTTTGGCCCACTCTGGGCTCGTGGAGCTGTTTTTT. Its translation is CASSFNPFLAHSGLVELFF. The chain joins TRBV5-1 to TRBJ2-2; D call uncertain. Looked up from germline, CDR1 is SGHRS and CDR2 is YFSETQ. The CDR3 is 19 residues long. The V end was cut by 2 bases, the J end by 10 bases, with 30 bases between.

The chain uses TRBV4-2 and TRBJ1-3, with 9 bases aligning to TRBD1. Germline CDR1 reads LGHNA; CDR2 reads YNFKEQ. CDR3 length: 16 residues. Germline trimming cut 4 bases from V and 3 bases from J; bases unmatched to any gene: 7. CDR3 bases: TGTGCCAGCAGCCTGGGGGCGGGACAGGGTGGAAACACCATATATTTT. Protein: CASSLGAGQGGNTIYF.

The genes are TRBV5-1 and TRBJ1-1; no reliable D call. Trimming took off 6 bases at V and 4 bases at J, with 19 bases between the two ends. Per germline, CDR1 SGHRS and CDR2 YFSETQ. There are 15 residues in the CDR3. CDR3 in DNA: TGCGCCAGCACCCCCGACGGGGTTCGCCTCACTGAAGCTTTCTTT. This codes for CASTPDGVRLTEAFF.

V usage is TRBV5-1 and J usage is TRBJ1-4; 8 bases align to TRBD1. The ends lost 4 bases at V and 7 bases at J; junction bases unmatched: 6. The germline CDR1 and CDR2 sequences are SGHRS and YFSETQ. The CDR3 is 14 residues long. CDR3 region: CASSNGQGSEKLFF. In DNA form, the CDR3 reads TGCGCCAGCAGCAACGGACAGGGAAGTGAAAAACTGTTTTTT.

The chain employs TRBV30 and TRBJ1-6; tentatively, D is TRBD1 (6 bases). Germline assignment: CDR1 GTSNPN and CDR2 SVGIG (reference sequence). The V end lost 2 bases, the J end lost 7 bases, and 12 bases lay between the germline ends. There are 14 residues in the CDR3. The CDR3 DNA is TGTGCCTGGAGTAGAACAGGGCGGAATTCACCCCTCCACTTT. Residues: CAWSRTGRNSPLHF. Together with reference TRBV30 and TRBJ1-6, the CDR3 gives the full variable domain: SQTIHQWPATLVQPVGSPLSLECTVEGTSNPNLYWYRQAAGRGLQLLFYSVGIGQISSEVPQNLSASRPQDRQFILSSKKLLLSDSGFYLCAWSRTGRNSPLHFGNGTRLTVT.

This chain connects TRBV11-2 to TRBJ1-4, with 9 nucleotides matching TRBD1. Germline V gene lookup returns CDR1 SGHAT and CDR2 FQNNGV. V trimming: 3 bases; J trimming: 0 bases; junction bases outside the gene matches: 8. The CDR3 loop spans 18 amino acids. Here the CDR3 reads CASSFGTGRLATNEKLFF. The CDR3 DNA is TGTGCCAGCAGCTTCGGGACAGGGAGACTTGCAACTAATGAAAAACTGTTTTTT.

The chain joins TRBV27 to TRBJ1-4; the match to TRBD1 covers 7 bases. Germline V gene data show CDR1 as MNHEY and CDR2 as SMNVEV (reference sequence). The CDR3 is 14 residues long. V trimming: 5 bases; J trimming: 7 bases; junction bases outside the gene matches: 7. CDR3 sequence: CASSPTGWSEKLFF. CDR3 nucleotide sequence: TGTGCCAGCAGTCCGACAGGGTGGAGTGAAAAACTGTTTTTT.

V is TRBV6-4 and J is TRBJ1-5; D is unclear. Germline-derived CDR1 and CDR2 are MRHNA and SNTAGT. The CDR3 has 15 amino acids. The V end lost 2 bases, the J end lost 4 bases, and 12 bases lay between the germline ends. The CDR3 DNA reads as TGTGCCAGCAGTGACCGCCGACTGCTGAATCAGCCCCAGCATTTT. Translation gives CASSDRRLLNQPQHF.

The V call is TRBV7-9, the J call TRBJ1-2; D is unresolved. This CDR3 has 13 residues. V lost 0 bases and J 7 bases, leaving 9 bases between the germline ends. From germline, CDR1 is SEHNR and CDR2 FQNEAQ (reference sequence). The CDR3 bases are TGTGCCAGCAGCTTAGCAGGAGGGTTTGGCTACACCTTC. Translating it yields CASSLAGGFGYTF.

The chain couples TRBV5-1 to TRBJ1-1, with D perhaps TRBD1 (5 bases). The CDR3 runs to 14 residues. V was clipped by 0 bases and J by 3 bases, with 9 bases between them. Germline CDR1 SGHRS, CDR2 YFSETQ. In nucleotides, the CDR3 is TGCGCCAGCAGCTTGGGGCAGGGATACACTGAAGCTTTCTTT. It yields the protein CASSLGQGYTEAFF. The variable domain in full, completed from reference TRBV5-1 and TRBJ1-1, reads KAGVTQTPRYLIKTRGQQVTLSCSPISGHRSVSWYQQTPGQGLQFLFEYFSETQRNKGNFPGRFSGRQFSNSRSEMNVSTLELGDSALYLCASSLGQGYTEAFFGQGTRLTVV.

Note on this clone: The sample holds other DNA sequences that translate to the same CDR3. The chain is built from TRBV19 and TRBJ2-7; D assignment may be TRBD1 or TRBD2 (5 bases each). This CDR3 contains 15 residues. Germline V CDR1 and CDR2: LNHDA, SQIVND (reference sequence). V shed 6 bases and J shed 0 bases, with 15 bases lying between them. The CDR3 here is CASSPVEGLSYEQYF. The DNA for the CDR3 is TGTGCCAGTAGCCCGGTTGAGGGGCTCTCCTACGAGCAGTACTTC.

The CDR3 region is CASSFRSGTYNEQFF. The CDR3 region has the DNA TGTGCCAGCAGCTTTCGGAGCGGTACCTACAATGAGCAGTTCTTC. V usage is TRBV5-4 and J usage is TRBJ2-1; the D gene is possibly TRBD2 (5 bases). The CDR3 covers 15 residues. V was shortened by 2 bases and J by 2 bases, with 11 bases between the two germline ends. CDR1 and CDR2 (germline): SGHNT, YYREEE (reference sequence).

The chain combines TRBV7-9 with TRBJ2-1, with TRBD2 as a possible D gene (6 bases). The CDR3 contains 17 residues. CDR1 and CDR2 from the germline V gene are SEHNR and FQNEAQ (reference sequence). Between the trimmed V and J ends, which lost 4 bases and 0 bases, there was a span of 16 bases. CDR3 loop: CASSSSGLLLSYNEQFF. In nucleotides, the CDR3 is TGTGCCAGCAGCTCATCGGGACTTCTACTCTCCTACAATGAGCAGTTCTTC.

This chain joins TRBV5-4 and TRBJ2-5, with D possibly TRBD2 on 6 matching bases. The CDR3 is 15 amino acids. CDR1 and CDR2 from the germline V gene are SGHNT and YYREEE (reference sequence). Trimming stripped 3 bases from V and 5 bases from J, with 17 bases between. CDR3 loop: CASSSALAGRETQYF. DNA of the CDR3: TGTGCCAGCAGCTCCGCATTGGCGGGAAGGGAGACCCAGTACTTC. The entire variable domain, with the rest obtained from reference TRBV5-4 and TRBJ2-5, is as follows: ETGVTQSPTHLIKTRGQQVTLRCSSQSGHNTVSWYQQALGQGPQFIFQYYREEENGRGNFPPRFSGLQFPNYSSELNVNALELDDSALYLCASSSALAGRETQYFGPGTRLLVL.

This clone was detected once. The CDR3 protein is CSARGTEAFF. The DNA of the CDR3 is TGCAGTGCCCGGGGGACTGAAGCTTTCTTT. The chain carries TRBV20-1 and TRBJ1-1; possibly TRBD1 for D (5 bases). The V end was cut by 6 bases, the J end by 5 bases, with 7 bases between. The germline V gene has CDR1 DFQATT and CDR2 SNEGSKA (reference sequence). The CDR3 has 10 amino acids.

The chain is built from TRBV7-2 and TRBJ1-6, with D uncertain. Germline V gives CDR1 SGHTA, CDR2 FQGNSA. The V gene lost 7 bases and the J gene lost 5 bases, with 24 bases spanning the gap. The CDR3 spans 18 residues. The CDR3 protein is CASTDYRGGGLHNSPLHF. For the CDR3, the DNA is TGTGCCAGCACCGACTATCGGGGTGGAGGCCTCCATAATTCACCCCTCCACTTT.

V is TRBV2 and J is TRBJ2-5; 7 bases map to TRBD1. J gave up 1 base and V 9 bases, and 2 bases lay outside the gene matches. The V gene's germline CDR1 is SNHLY and CDR2 FYNNEI. The CDR3 covers 12 residues. CDR3 nucleotide sequence: TGTGCCAGAGGGACAGTCCAAGAGACCCAGTACTTC. This encodes CARGTVQETQYF.